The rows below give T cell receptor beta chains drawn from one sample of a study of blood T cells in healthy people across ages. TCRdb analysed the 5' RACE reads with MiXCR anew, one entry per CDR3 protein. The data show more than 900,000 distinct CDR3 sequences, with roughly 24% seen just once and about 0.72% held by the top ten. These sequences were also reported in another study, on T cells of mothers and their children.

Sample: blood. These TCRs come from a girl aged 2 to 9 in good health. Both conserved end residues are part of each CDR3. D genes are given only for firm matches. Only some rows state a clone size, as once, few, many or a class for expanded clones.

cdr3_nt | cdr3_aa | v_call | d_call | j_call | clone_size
TGTGCCAGCAGCCAAGTTGGTAGAGGCGGGGGGGACCAAGAGACCCAGTACTTC | CASSQVGRGGGDQETQYF | TRBV4-2 | TRBD2 | TRBJ2-5 | few
TGTGCCAGCAGTCCTTTCCCTAGCGGGGGGCACTCCTACGAGCAGTACTTC | CASSPFPSGGHSYEQYF | TRBV6-2/TRBV6-3 | TRBD2 | TRBJ2-7 | few
TGCGCCAGCAAAGGGACAGGAATTGGCGGGCAGTACTTC | CASKGTGIGGQYF | TRBV5-1 | TRBD1 | TRBJ2-7 | NA
TGTGCCACAGGGGACAGGAGAACCGGGGAGCTGTTTTTT | CATGDRRTGELFF | TRBV24-1 | TRBD1 | TRBJ2-2 | few
TGTGCCAGCACCAATCACAGGGTCGATGAGCAGTTCTTC | CASTNHRVDEQFF | TRBV6-2/TRBV6-3 | NA | TRBJ2-1 | few
TGTGCCAGCAGTTTTGGGATGGACCTCCTCTACAATGAGCAGTTCTTC | CASSFGMDLLYNEQFF | TRBV28 | NA | TRBJ2-1 | NA
TGTGCCAGCAACCCCCTACAGAGCCTTCACTATGGCTACACCTTC | CASNPLQSLHYGYTF | TRBV12-3/TRBV12-4 | NA | TRBJ1-2 | NA
TGCGCCAGCAGCCCAAGACAAGGAGGGGACGAGACCCAGTACTTC | CASSPRQGGDETQYF | TRBV4-1 | NA | TRBJ2-5 | NA
TGCAGCGTTGAATTAAGGGACGTCCACGAGCAGTACTTC | CSVELRDVHEQYF | TRBV29-1 | NA | TRBJ2-7 | few
TGCAGCGGGTGGACAGGTGACAGCTATGGCTACACCTTC | CSGWTGDSYGYTF | TRBV29-1 | TRBD1 | TRBJ1-2 | few
TGTGCTAGTGGTTTGGTAACAGAATCCTACGAGCAGTACTTC | CASGLVTESYEQYF | TRBV12-5 | NA | TRBJ2-7 | few
TGCAGTGCGCAAGACCTAGCGGGTCCCTACGAGCAGTACTTC | CSAQDLAGPYEQYF | TRBV20-1 | TRBD2 | TRBJ2-7 | NA
TGTGCCGGGGGGGACGGTCAAAATCAGCCCCAGCATTTT | CAGGDGQNQPQHF | TRBV6-6 | NA | TRBJ1-5 | few
TGTGCCAGCAGTTACTTACTACCCGGGGCACTGGACACTGAAGCTTTCTTT | CASSYLLPGALDTEAFF | TRBV6-6 | NA | TRBJ1-1 | few
TGCGCCAGCAGCTTGGAGCAGGGCCCCAGGGAAAAACTGTTTTTT | CASSLEQGPREKLFF | TRBV5-1 | NA | TRBJ1-4 | NA
TGTGCCAGCAGAAGGGATGGCACTGAAGCTTTCTTT | CASRRDGTEAFF | TRBV12-3/TRBV12-4 | NA | TRBJ1-1 | few
TGCAGCGTTGCAAGCGGGCAACATGAGCAGTTCTTC | CSVASGQHEQFF | TRBV29-1 | NA | TRBJ2-1 | NA
TGTGCCAGCAGTTACTCAGGGACAGGGAGGGAAAATACGCAGTATTTT | CASSYSGTGRENTQYF | TRBV6-6 | TRBD1 | TRBJ2-3 | few
TGTGCCAGCAGCCCCACGGCGGGGGACTATTACGAGCAGTACTTC | CASSPTAGDYYEQYF | TRBV7-2 | TRBD2 | TRBJ2-7 | NA
TGTGCCAGCAGCTTACCTTCATCAAATACGCAGTATTTT | CASSLPSSNTQYF | TRBV7-2 | NA | TRBJ2-3 | NA
TGTGCCAGCAGCTTAGATCTGGATCAGCCCCAGCATTTT | CASSLDLDQPQHF | TRBV7-6 | NA | TRBJ1-5 | few
TGCAGCGTTGTGGTGAACACTGAAGCTTTCTTT | CSVVVNTEAFF | TRBV29-1 | NA | TRBJ1-1 | many
TGTGCCAGCAGTCGGGCCCAGGGGGCTCATAATTCACCCCTCCACTTT | CASSRAQGAHNSPLHF | TRBV7-9 | TRBD1 | TRBJ1-6 | NA
TGTGCCAGCAGCAAACGAGAGTATGGCTACACCTTC | CASSKREYGYTF | TRBV7-9 | NA | TRBJ1-2 | few
TGTGCCACCAGCAGTGACAGGACAACTAATGAAAAACTGTTTTTT | CATSSDRTTNEKLFF | TRBV15 | NA | TRBJ1-4 | few
TGTGCCAGCAGTTTTTTAGCTAGCGGGGGAAATGAGCAGTTCTTC | CASSFLASGGNEQFF | TRBV28 | TRBD2 | TRBJ2-1 | NA
TGTGCCAGCAGTGGAGCGGGGCAGCAGTTCTTC | CASSGAGQQFF | TRBV28 | TRBD2 | TRBJ2-1 | NA
TGCAGTGTGTCGGGTTTGGCGGGCACAGATACGCAGTATTTT | CSVSGLAGTDTQYF | TRBV20-1 | NA | TRBJ2-3 | NA
TGTGCCAGCAGCGCGCCAGGGAACTCTGGAAACACCATATATTTT | CASSAPGNSGNTIYF | TRBV9 | NA | TRBJ1-3 | few
TGTGCCAGCAGTTCCCTGTCGGGGGTGGATGAGCAGTTCTTC | CASSSLSGVDEQFF | TRBV12-3/TRBV12-4 | NA | TRBJ2-1 | once
TGTGCCAGCAAAAACCGGGACAGGGAATCTGGGGCCAACGTCCTGACTTTC | CASKNRDRESGANVLTF | TRBV28 | TRBD1 | TRBJ2-6 | once
TGTGCCAGTAGTCGATCCGGTGGGGAGTCCCAGTTCTTC | CASSRSGGESQFF | TRBV12-3/TRBV12-4 | NA | TRBJ2-1 | NA
TGTGCCAGCAGTTTCTCGGGAGGGCCGGAGGATACGCAGTATTTT | CASSFSGGPEDTQYF | TRBV12-3/TRBV12-4 | TRBD2 | TRBJ2-3 | NA
TGTGCCAGCAGCCAAGATCCGACTAGCGGAAACATTCAGTACTTC | CASSQDPTSGNIQYF | TRBV3-1 | TRBD2 | TRBJ2-4 | once
TGTGCCAGCAGATCAGTGGGCGGGAGATCCTACAATGAGCAGTTCTTC | CASRSVGGRSYNEQFF | TRBV11-2 | TRBD2 | TRBJ2-1 | few
TGTGCCAGCAGTGAAATAGCGGGAGCGACCTACGAGCAGTACTTC | CASSEIAGATYEQYF | TRBV6-1 | TRBD2 | TRBJ2-7 | NA
TGTGCCAGCGGGGACAGGGGAGGGGAGGAGACCCAGTACTTC | CASGDRGGEETQYF | TRBV6-6 | TRBD1 | TRBJ2-5 | NA
TGTGCCACCAGCAGAGATTCGGACAGCTCTGGAAACACCATATATTTT | CATSRDSDSSGNTIYF | TRBV15 | NA | TRBJ1-3 | NA
TGCAGTGCTCTCCCGCATCGGGCCAAAAACATTCAGTACTTC | CSALPHRAKNIQYF | TRBV20-1 | NA | TRBJ2-4 | NA
TGTGCCAGCAGTTTACCAGGACTAGCGGGAGGGTTTGGCAATGAGCAGTTCTTC | CASSLPGLAGGFGNEQFF | TRBV28 | TRBD2 | TRBJ2-1 | NA
TGTGCCAGCAGTTTAGGAAGAGGCGGGGAGCTGTTTTTT | CASSLGRGGELFF | TRBV27 | NA | TRBJ2-2 | NA
TGTGCCAGCCTGGAGGGGACCCAGTACTTC | CASLEGTQYF | TRBV2 | NA | TRBJ2-5 | NA
TGTGCCAGCAGTGATGACGGACCGATTAAAAACATTCAGTACTTC | CASSDDGPIKNIQYF | TRBV2 | NA | TRBJ2-4 | few
TGTGCCAGCAAAGACAGGCTGGCGTCCTACGAGCAGTACTTC | CASKDRLASYEQYF | TRBV2 | NA | TRBJ2-7 | NA
TGTGCCATCAGTAAGAATGGGGGCTACACCTTC | CAISKNGGYTF | TRBV10-3 | NA | TRBJ1-2 | NA
TGTGCCAGCAGCTCCCGAGCGGGAGTTAAGAATGAGCAGTTCTTC | CASSSRAGVKNEQFF | TRBV12-3/TRBV12-4 | TRBD2 | TRBJ2-1 | few
TGCGCCAGCAGCCAAGCAGTCACTAGCGGGGGGGCCCCGGAGGTGTTCTTC | CASSQAVTSGGAPEVFF | TRBV4-3 | TRBD2 | TRBJ2-5 | few
TGTGCCAGCAGCATACTAGATCCATCCACAGATACGCAGTATTTT | CASSILDPSTDTQYF | TRBV7-8 | NA | TRBJ2-3 | NA
TGTGCCAGCATCTGGCTAGCGGGCTACAATGAGCAGTTCTTC | CASIWLAGYNEQFF | TRBV7-9 | TRBD2 | TRBJ2-1 | few
TGTGCCAGCAGTTACCAGGGGGCAATCTACGAGCAGTACTTC | CASSYQGAIYEQYF | TRBV6-6 | TRBD1 | TRBJ2-7 | few
TGTGCCAGCAGCAACGGACAGGGAGGCACTGAAGCTTTCTTT | CASSNGQGGTEAFF | TRBV5-1 | TRBD1 | TRBJ1-1 | few
TGCAGCGTTAAACAGGGTCTTCACACAGATACGCAGTATTTT | CSVKQGLHTDTQYF | TRBV29-1 | NA | TRBJ2-3 | once
TGTGCCAGCGAGGGACTGCCATCCTACAATGAGCAGTTCTTC | CASEGLPSYNEQFF | TRBV28 | NA | TRBJ2-1 | NA
TGCGCCAGCAGCTTGGGTCCGGCAACTAATGAAAAACTGTTTTTT | CASSLGPATNEKLFF | TRBV5-1 | NA | TRBJ1-4 | many
TGTGCCAGCAGCTCTACTAACCCGAACACCGGGGAGCTGTTTTTT | CASSSTNPNTGELFF | TRBV11-1 | NA | TRBJ2-2 | NA
TGCAGCGTTGGGCCTCAGATAGCCAAAAACATTCAGTACTTC | CSVGPQIAKNIQYF | TRBV29-1 | NA | TRBJ2-4 | NA
TGCAGTGCCGAGTGGACAGAATCCTACGAGCAGTACTTC | CSAEWTESYEQYF | TRBV20-1 | NA | TRBJ2-7 | NA
TGTGCCAGCAGCTTAAGGGGAAGGCGGAATCAGCCCCAGCATTTT | CASSLRGRRNQPQHF | TRBV7-2 | NA | TRBJ1-5 | NA
TGCGCCAGCAGCCAACTCCTTGCGCTTAGCACAGATACGCAGTATTTT | CASSQLLALSTDTQYF | TRBV4-1 | NA | TRBJ2-3 | NA